This record covers a single T cell receptor beta chain. This sample is part of a study of technical replicates of blood from a handful of donors. The germline V and J ends were trimmed by 1 base and 3 bases, with 15 bases remaining between them. CDR1 is MGHRA, CDR2 YSYEKL, per germline. This CDR3 region has 17 residues. The protocol was immunoSEQ multiplex PCR, while the TCRdb copy is restricted to in-frame clones and leaves out a portion. The repertoire holds tens of thousands of clones, with roughly 94% as singletons. Sequencing was performed on T cells isolated from PBMCs. The V and J genes are TRBV4-1 and TRBJ2-2; a possible D gene is TRBD2 (5 bases). The receptor's source is a human donor in good health. CDR3 DNA sequence: TGCGCCAGCAGCCAAGCTGTTCGGGCCGGGGACACCGGGGAGCTGTTTTTT. Its protein product is CASSQAVRAGDTGELFF.